This T cell receptor (beta chain) was observed in a study of shared clonotypes between healthy human individuals. This CDR3 comprises 11 residues. V was clipped by 8 bases and J by 2 bases, with 6 bases between them. CDR1 and CDR2 (germline): LNHDA, SQIVND (reference sequence). Libraries were prepared by immunoSEQ multiplex PCR; TCRdb keeps only in-frame clonotypes and omits some of them. The sample includes some 1,100,000 clones, 75% to 80% of them seen just once. The rearrangement uses TRBV19 and TRBJ1-1, with unresolved D. Sequencing used memory CD4+ T cells from PBMCs. The subset: CD45RA-negative fraction. The receptor was derived from a man between 18 and 29 years old in good health. Some clones in this sample may be carry-over from other donors' samples. As DNA, the CDR3 is TGTGCCAGTCATCGTAACACTGAAGCTTTCTTT. Encoded protein: CASHRNTEAFF.